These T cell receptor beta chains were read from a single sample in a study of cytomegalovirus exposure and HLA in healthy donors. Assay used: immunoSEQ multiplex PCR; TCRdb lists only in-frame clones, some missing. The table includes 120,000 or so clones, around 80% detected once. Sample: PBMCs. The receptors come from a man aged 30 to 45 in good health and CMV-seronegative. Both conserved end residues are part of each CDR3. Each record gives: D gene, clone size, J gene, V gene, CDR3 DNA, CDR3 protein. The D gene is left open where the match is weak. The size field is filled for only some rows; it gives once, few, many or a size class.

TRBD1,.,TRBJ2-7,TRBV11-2,TGTGCCAGCAGCTTAGCCCGCAGGGGGCACGAGCAGTACTTC,CASSLARRGHEQYF
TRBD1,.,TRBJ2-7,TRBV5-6,TGTGCCAGCAGCTTGAGCGGCAGGGGGCTTTACGAGCAGTACTTC,CASSLSGRGLYEQYF
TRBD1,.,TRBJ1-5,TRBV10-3,TGTGCCGCTAGGGACAGGGAGATTCAGCCCCAGCATTTT,CAARDREIQPQHF
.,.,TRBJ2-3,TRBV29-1,TGCAGCGTTGAGCCCTCCCTCGCGAATACGCAGTATTTT,CSVEPSLANTQYF
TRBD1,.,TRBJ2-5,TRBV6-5,TGTGCCAGCAGTTTCGACAGGGAAGAGACCCAGTACTTC,CASSFDREETQYF
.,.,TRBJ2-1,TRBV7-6,TGTGCCAGCAGCTTAGCGCTTACTAGTAATGAGCAGTTCTTC,CASSLALTSNEQFF
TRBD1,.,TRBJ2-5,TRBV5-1,TGCGCCAGCAGCGGGGGGACAGGGATGGAGACCCAGTACTTC,CASSGGTGMETQYF
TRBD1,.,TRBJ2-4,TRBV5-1,TGCGCCAGCAGCCGACAGGGCGAGGCCAAAAACATTCAGTACTTC,CASSRQGEAKNIQYF
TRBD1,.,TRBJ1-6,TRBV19,TGTGCCAGTAGTTTCGGACAGGGGGCAGATAATTCACCCCTCCACTTT,CASSFGQGADNSPLHF
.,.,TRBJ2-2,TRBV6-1,TGTGCCAGTGAATCCGAGGGCCCCGGGGAGCTGTTTTTT,CASESEGPGELFF
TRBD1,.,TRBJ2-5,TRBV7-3,TGTGCCAGCAGCTCGACAGGGGGCCAAGAGACCCAGTACTTC,CASSSTGGQETQYF
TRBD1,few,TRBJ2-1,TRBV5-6,TGTGCCAGCAGCACAGCCGGGACAGGGAATGAGCAGTTCTTC,CASSTAGTGNEQFF
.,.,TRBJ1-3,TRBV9,TGTGCCAGCAGCGTTTCTCAGGGGTCTGGAAACACCATATATTTT,CASSVSQGSGNTIYF
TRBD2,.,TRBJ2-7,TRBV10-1,TGCGCCAGCAGTGATCCCGGACTAGGGGTATACGAGCAGTACTTC,CASSDPGLGVYEQYF
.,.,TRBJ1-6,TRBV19,TGTGCCAGTACAACGGACTACAATTCACCCCTCCACTTT,CASTTDYNSPLHF
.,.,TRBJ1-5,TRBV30,TGTGCCTGGAGTCAACAGGTTGAAATATTGCCCCAGCATTTT,CAWSQQVEILPQHF
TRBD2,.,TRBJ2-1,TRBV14,TGTGCCAGCAGCCTACTGACTAGCGGGGGGGCGCAGTTCTTC,CASSLLTSGGAQFF
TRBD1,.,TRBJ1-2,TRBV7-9,TGTGCCAGCAGCTCGGGACAGGGGGCGCAGAATGGCTACACCTTC,CASSSGQGAQNGYTF
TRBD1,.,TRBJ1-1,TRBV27,TGTGCCAGCGCGAACAGGGGTGAAGCTTTCTTT,CASANRGEAFF
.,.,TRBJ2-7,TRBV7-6,TGTGCCAGCAGCTTAGCGGCCTTTAGCCCGGGATTCTCCTACGAGCAGTACTTC,CASSLAAFSPGFSYEQYF
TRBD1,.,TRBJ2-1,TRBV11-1,TGTGCCAGCCACACCGGGACAGGGGTATACAATGAGCAGTTCTTC,CASHTGTGVYNEQFF
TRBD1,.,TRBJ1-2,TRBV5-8,TGTGCCAGCAGCGGACGGGGGACAGGGGGTTTTGGCTACACCTTC,CASSGRGTGGFGYTF
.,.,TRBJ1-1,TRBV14,TGTGCCAGCAGCCCGCGTGGGAGGCCTCCCAACACTGAAGCTTTCTTT,CASSPRGRPPNTEAFF
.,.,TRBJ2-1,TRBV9,TGTGCCAGCTCCCTTAGAGGGGGGGCATGGGGGAATGAGCAGTTCTTC,CASSLRGGAWGNEQFF
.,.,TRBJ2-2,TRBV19,TGTGCCAGTAGTAGCACCGGGACACGTGGAGTAACCGGGGAGCTGTTTTTT,CASSSTGTRGVTGELFF
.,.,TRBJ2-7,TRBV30,TGTGCCTGGAGTGGGAGCGGATACGAGCAGTACTTC,CAWSGSGYEQYF
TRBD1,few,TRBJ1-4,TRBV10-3,TGTGCCAGCGGGACAGGGAGTTTTGAAAAACTGTTTTTT,CASGTGSFEKLFF
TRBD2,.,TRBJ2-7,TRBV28,TGTGCCAGCAGTTCAACGACTAGCGGGGGTACCTACGAGCAGTACTTC,CASSSTTSGGTYEQYF
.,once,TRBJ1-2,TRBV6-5,TGTGCCACCCACAGCTATGGCTACACCTTC,CATHSYGYTF
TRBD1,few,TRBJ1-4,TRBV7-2,TGTGCCAGCAGCCCGGACAGGGGTGATGAAAAACTGTTTTTT,CASSPDRGDEKLFF
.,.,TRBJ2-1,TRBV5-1,TGCGCCAGCAGCTCCTCAGGGGGGCATTCCTACAATGAGCAGTTCTTC,CASSSSGGHSYNEQFF
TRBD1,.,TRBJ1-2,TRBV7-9,TGTGCCAGCAGCTTTGCCGAGGGGGCCGGCTACACCTTC,CASSFAEGAGYTF
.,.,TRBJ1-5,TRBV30,TGTGCCTGGAGTAAAGGGGGAAGCAATCAGCCCCAGCATTTT,CAWSKGGSNQPQHF
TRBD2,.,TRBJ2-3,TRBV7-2,TGTGCCAGCAGCTTAGCGGGACTAGCGTTCGATACGCAGTATTTT,CASSLAGLAFDTQYF
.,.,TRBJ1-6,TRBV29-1,TGCAGCGTCTTGCGGTCACCCCTCCACTTT,CSVLRSPLHF
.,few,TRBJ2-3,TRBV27,TGTGCCAGCACTCTAGATACGCAGTATTTT,CASTLDTQYF
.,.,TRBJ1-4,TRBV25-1,TGTGCCAGCAGCTTTCACCGGGACAAGAATGAAAAACTGTTTTTT,CASSFHRDKNEKLFF
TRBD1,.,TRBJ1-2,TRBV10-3,TGTGCCATCACTTCAGGGACAGGGGGAAACTATGGCTACACCTTC,CAITSGTGGNYGYTF
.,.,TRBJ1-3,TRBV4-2,TGTGCCAGCAGCCAAGAACAGAGTTACACCATATATTTT,CASSQEQSYTIYF
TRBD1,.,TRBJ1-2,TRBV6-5,TGTGCCAGCAGTTCCTCCGGGACAGCTACTAACTATGGCTACACCTTC,CASSSSGTATNYGYTF